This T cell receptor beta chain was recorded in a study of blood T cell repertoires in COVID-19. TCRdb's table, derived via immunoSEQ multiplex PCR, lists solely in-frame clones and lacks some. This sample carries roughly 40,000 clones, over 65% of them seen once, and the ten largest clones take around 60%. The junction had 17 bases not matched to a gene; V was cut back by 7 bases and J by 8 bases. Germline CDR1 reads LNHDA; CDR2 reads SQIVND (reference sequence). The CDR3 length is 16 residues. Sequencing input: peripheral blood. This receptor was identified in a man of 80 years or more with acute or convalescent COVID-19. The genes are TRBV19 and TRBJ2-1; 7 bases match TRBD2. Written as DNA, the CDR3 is TGTGCCAGTACTACCACCGGGAGGTCGAAGGTCGATGAGCAGTTCTTC. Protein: CASTTTGRSKVDEQFF.